Here is one T cell receptor beta chain with its context. The antigen is undetermined. The sample originates from a study of human T cells and chemical hapten exposure. General observations from the study: TCRs above 1 in 1000 frequency did not change with DPC sensitization.

The library attached unique molecular identifiers to individual cDNA molecules. TCRdb reanalysed the reads using MiXCR and keeps one entry per CDR3 protein. The sample shows about 120,000 distinct CDR3 sequences, 8.5% of them seen only once. Total RNA was isolated from whole blood that had not been fractionated. This TCR was recovered from a human donor in good health. Some clones in this sample may be carry-over from other donors' samples. The specimen was whole blood.

CDR3 DNA sequence: TGTGCCAGTAGTATAGGGGGCAACTCCTACAATGAGCAGTTCTTC. Amino acid sequence: CASSIGGNSYNEQFF. The chain employs TRBV19 and TRBJ2-1, with D possibly matching TRBD1 (5 bases). The CDR3 has 15 amino acids. V was clipped by 1 base and J by 0 bases, with 7 bases between them. Germline assignment: CDR1 LNHDA and CDR2 SQIVND (reference sequence).